This is a list of T cell receptor beta chains from one sample in a study of shared clonotypes between healthy human individuals. Produced via immunoSEQ multiplex PCR; TCRdb's table is partial and in-frame only. The sample yields 600,000 to 800,000 clones, 55% to 75% seen once. Input material: memory CD4+ T cells sorted from blood. These receptors were taken from a woman in her twenties or thirties in good health. The CDR3 runs from the conserved cysteine through the conserved F or W. The D gene is left open where the match is weak. A row's size may be missing; if present it is once, few, many or a size class.

j_call: TRBJ2-7
v_call: TRBV28
d_call: NA
clone_size: NA
cdr3_length: 13
cdr3_nt: TGTGCCAGCAGGTCCGGGACCTGGGACGAGCAGTACTTC
cdr3_aa: CASRSGTWDEQYF

j_call: TRBJ2-7
v_call: TRBV6-1
d_call: NA
clone_size: NA
cdr3_length: 14
cdr3_nt: TGTGCCAGCAGTGAGGTGCGGATCTCCTACGAGCAGTACTTC
cdr3_aa: CASSEVRISYEQYF

j_call: TRBJ2-7
v_call: TRBV27
d_call: TRBD2
clone_size: NA
cdr3_length: 15
cdr3_nt: TGTGCCAGCAGTCCCAGGGCTAGCGGCCCCTACGAGCAGTACTTC
cdr3_aa: CASSPRASGPYEQYF

j_call: TRBJ2-7
v_call: TRBV28
d_call: TRBD2
clone_size: NA
cdr3_length: 13
cdr3_nt: TGTGCCAGCTGGGCGGGACTAGCTTACGAGCAGTACTTC
cdr3_aa: CASWAGLAYEQYF

j_call: TRBJ2-1
v_call: TRBV1
d_call: NA
clone_size: NA
cdr3_length: 18
cdr3_nt: TGCACCAGCAGCCACCAGGATCCCGAGCAGAGGATAGGCAATGAGCAGTTCTTC
cdr3_aa: CTSSHQDPEQRIGNEQFF

j_call: TRBJ1-1
v_call: TRBV19
d_call: TRBD1
clone_size: NA
cdr3_length: 14
cdr3_nt: TGTGCCAGTAGAGCAGGGGGCTCGAACACTGAAGCTTTCTTT
cdr3_aa: CASRAGGSNTEAFF

j_call: TRBJ2-2
v_call: TRBV30
d_call: NA
clone_size: NA
cdr3_length: 11
cdr3_nt: TGTGCCTGGAGTGGGGTAGGGGAGCTGTTTTTT
cdr3_aa: CAWSGVGELFF

j_call: TRBJ1-2
v_call: TRBV5-6
d_call: NA
clone_size: NA
cdr3_length: 13
cdr3_nt: TGTGCCAGCAAACAGGTCTTGGACTATGGCTACACCTTC
cdr3_aa: CASKQVLDYGYTF

j_call: TRBJ1-1
v_call: TRBV18
d_call: NA
clone_size: NA
cdr3_length: 15
cdr3_nt: TGTGCCAGCTCCCGAGCGTTGAGTGGGGGCACTGAAGCTTTCTTT
cdr3_aa: CASSRALSGGTEAFF

j_call: TRBJ1-4
v_call: TRBV15
d_call: NA
clone_size: NA
cdr3_length: 18
cdr3_nt: TGTGCCACCAGCAGGGGGGTCGCAATATCTGCAACTAATGAAAAACTGTTTTTT
cdr3_aa: CATSRGVAISATNEKLFF

j_call: TRBJ2-1
v_call: TRBV5-4
d_call: NA
clone_size: NA
cdr3_length: 15
cdr3_nt: TGTGCCAGCAGCTCCCCGGTGCTGGGCTACAATGAGCAGTTCTTC
cdr3_aa: CASSSPVLGYNEQFF

j_call: TRBJ1-2
v_call: TRBV23-1
d_call: TRBD1
clone_size: NA
cdr3_length: 18
cdr3_nt: TGCGCCAGCAGTCAATCGACCGCTCAGGGGGCAGTTAACTATGGCTACACCTTC
cdr3_aa: CASSQSTAQGAVNYGYTF

j_call: TRBJ1-4
v_call: TRBV19
d_call: TRBD1
clone_size: NA
cdr3_length: 13
cdr3_nt: TGTGCCAGTAGTGGACAGGATGGTGAAAAACTGTTTTTT
cdr3_aa: CASSGQDGEKLFF

j_call: TRBJ1-1
v_call: TRBV28
d_call: NA
clone_size: few
cdr3_length: 12
cdr3_nt: TGTGCCAGCAGGGGGCCATCCACTGAAGCTTTCTTT
cdr3_aa: CASRGPSTEAFF

j_call: TRBJ1-4
v_call: TRBV28
d_call: NA
clone_size: few
cdr3_length: 13
cdr3_nt: TGTGCCAGCAAAGGGTGGACTAATGAAAAACTGTTTTTT
cdr3_aa: CASKGWTNEKLFF

j_call: TRBJ2-7
v_call: TRBV25-1
d_call: NA
clone_size: few
cdr3_length: 12
cdr3_nt: TGTGCCAGCAGTCGAAGCTCCTACGAGCAGTACTTC
cdr3_aa: CASSRSSYEQYF

j_call: TRBJ1-1
v_call: TRBV11-3
d_call: NA
clone_size: NA
cdr3_length: 12
cdr3_nt: TGTGCCAGTGCAGGCATGAACACTGAAGCTTTCTTT
cdr3_aa: CASAGMNTEAFF

j_call: TRBJ2-5
v_call: TRBV10-2
d_call: TRBD2
clone_size: NA
cdr3_length: 16
cdr3_nt: TGCGCCAGCAGCGCGACTAGCGTGAATTACGGTGAGACCCAGTACTTC
cdr3_aa: CASSATSVNYGETQYF

j_call: TRBJ1-1
v_call: TRBV27
d_call: NA
clone_size: few
cdr3_length: 14
cdr3_nt: TGTGCCAGCAGTCCAAGACCCATGAACACTGAAGCTTTCTTT
cdr3_aa: CASSPRPMNTEAFF

j_call: TRBJ2-7
v_call: TRBV27
d_call: NA
clone_size: NA
cdr3_length: 17
cdr3_nt: TGTGCCAGCAGTTTATCGGGGCACGCGGAGGGCTCCTACGAGCAGTACTTC
cdr3_aa: CASSLSGHAEGSYEQYF

j_call: TRBJ2-7
v_call: TRBV6-1
d_call: NA
clone_size: NA
cdr3_length: 16
cdr3_nt: TGTGCCAGCAGTGGTCTGGGGGGGGCTAGCGGTTACGAGCAGTACTTC
cdr3_aa: CASSGLGGASGYEQYF

j_call: TRBJ2-5
v_call: TRBV5-1
d_call: TRBD1
clone_size: NA
cdr3_length: 13
cdr3_nt: TGCGCCAGCAGTTACGGACAGGGGGAGACCCAGTACTTC
cdr3_aa: CASSYGQGETQYF

j_call: TRBJ1-6
v_call: TRBV25-1
d_call: NA
clone_size: NA
cdr3_length: 16
cdr3_nt: TGTGCCAGCAGTGAGTTGCCTCAGGGAAATAATTCACCCCTCCACTTT
cdr3_aa: CASSELPQGNNSPLHF

j_call: TRBJ2-1
v_call: TRBV4-2
d_call: TRBD2
clone_size: NA
cdr3_length: 16
cdr3_nt: TGTGCCAGCAGCTTGGGGACTAGCGGGACTTACAATGAGCAGTTCTTC
cdr3_aa: CASSLGTSGTYNEQFF

j_call: TRBJ2-1
v_call: TRBV27
d_call: TRBD1
clone_size: few
cdr3_length: 15
cdr3_nt: TGTGCCAGCAGGGGGACCGGGACAGGGCAGGATGAGCAGTTCTTC
cdr3_aa: CASRGTGTGQDEQFF

j_call: TRBJ2-7
v_call: TRBV27
d_call: NA
clone_size: NA
cdr3_length: 15
cdr3_nt: TGTGCCAGCAGTACCCGGGCGGTACACTCCTACGAGCAGTACTTC
cdr3_aa: CASSTRAVHSYEQYF

j_call: TRBJ2-5
v_call: TRBV2
d_call: NA
clone_size: few
cdr3_length: 13
cdr3_nt: TGTGCCAGCAGGGCCAGTGGGTCTGGGACCCAGTACTTC
cdr3_aa: CASRASGSGTQYF

j_call: TRBJ1-1
v_call: TRBV9
d_call: TRBD1
clone_size: NA
cdr3_length: 13
cdr3_nt: TGTGCCAGCAGCGGAACAGGGGGCTCTGAAGCTTTCTTT
cdr3_aa: CASSGTGGSEAFF

j_call: TRBJ1-5
v_call: TRBV30
d_call: NA
clone_size: NA
cdr3_length: 15
cdr3_nt: TGTGCCTGGAGTTGGGGGAGTTCCAGCAATCAGCCCCAGCATTTT
cdr3_aa: CAWSWGSSSNQPQHF

j_call: TRBJ1-5
v_call: TRBV28
d_call: TRBD1
clone_size: many
cdr3_length: 15
cdr3_nt: TGTGCCAGCAGCCGAGGACAGGGACGGTCTCAGCCCCAGCATTTT
cdr3_aa: CASSRGQGRSQPQHF

j_call: TRBJ1-5
v_call: TRBV6-1
d_call: NA
clone_size: NA
cdr3_length: 16
cdr3_nt: TGTGCCAGCAGTGAAGTTCGGGCCGTCGGCAATCAGCCCCAGCATTTT
cdr3_aa: CASSEVRAVGNQPQHF

j_call: TRBJ1-3
v_call: TRBV9
d_call: NA
clone_size: NA
cdr3_length: 13
cdr3_nt: TGTGCCAGCAGCGGATGGATTGGAAACACCATATATTTT
cdr3_aa: CASSGWIGNTIYF

j_call: TRBJ1-1
v_call: TRBV5-4
d_call: NA
clone_size: NA
cdr3_length: 15
cdr3_nt: TGTGCCAGCAGCTTGGGAGTGGGGTGGGAAACTGAAGCTTTCTTT
cdr3_aa: CASSLGVGWETEAFF

j_call: TRBJ2-2
v_call: TRBV18
d_call: NA
clone_size: few
cdr3_length: 15
cdr3_nt: TGTGCCAGCTCACCACGGCAGGGAGACGCCGGGGAGCTGTTTTTT
cdr3_aa: CASSPRQGDAGELFF

j_call: TRBJ1-1
v_call: TRBV5-1
d_call: NA
clone_size: NA
cdr3_length: 16
cdr3_nt: TGCGCCAGCAGTCCGACGTGGCTGGCCCAGAACACTGAAGCTTTCTTT
cdr3_aa: CASSPTWLAQNTEAFF

j_call: TRBJ2-3
v_call: TRBV7-3
d_call: NA
clone_size: NA
cdr3_length: 14
cdr3_nt: TGTGCCAGCAGCTTAACTAGCGGTGGAGATACGCAGTATTTT
cdr3_aa: CASSLTSGGDTQYF

j_call: TRBJ2-4
v_call: TRBV5-1
d_call: NA
clone_size: NA
cdr3_length: 15
cdr3_nt: TGCGCCAGCAGAGCCACAGGGCTGGCCAAAAACATTCAGTACTTC
cdr3_aa: CASRATGLAKNIQYF

j_call: TRBJ2-2
v_call: TRBV5-6
d_call: NA
clone_size: NA
cdr3_length: 14
cdr3_nt: TGTGCCAGCAGCCCACAGGGTTTCACCGGGGAGCTGTTTTTT
cdr3_aa: CASSPQGFTGELFF

j_call: TRBJ1-2
v_call: TRBV27
d_call: TRBD1
clone_size: NA
cdr3_length: 15
cdr3_nt: TGTGCCAGCAGTATCCGCTGGACAGGGGTCGGTGGCTACACCTTC
cdr3_aa: CASSIRWTGVGGYTF

j_call: TRBJ2-7
v_call: TRBV28
d_call: NA
clone_size: NA
cdr3_length: 12
cdr3_nt: TGTGCCAGCAGTACAGGGCCTTACGAGCAGTACTTC
cdr3_aa: CASSTGPYEQYF

j_call: TRBJ1-1
v_call: TRBV19
d_call: NA
clone_size: once
cdr3_length: 14
cdr3_nt: TGTGCCAGCATATCACATCGCATGAACACTGAAGCTTTCTTT
cdr3_aa: CASISHRMNTEAFF

j_call: TRBJ2-2
v_call: TRBV11-2
d_call: TRBD1
clone_size: NA
cdr3_length: 13
cdr3_nt: TGTGCCAGCAGCTCAGGGGGACGCGGGGAGCTGTTTTTT
cdr3_aa: CASSSGGRGELFF

j_call: TRBJ2-2
v_call: TRBV18
d_call: NA
clone_size: few
cdr3_length: 13
cdr3_nt: TGTGCCAGCTCACCAATGGACACCGGGGAGCTGTTTTTT
cdr3_aa: CASSPMDTGELFF

j_call: TRBJ1-1
v_call: TRBV18
d_call: NA
clone_size: NA
cdr3_length: 12
cdr3_nt: TGTGCCAGCTCACCGATCCAGGGTGAAGCTTTCTTT
cdr3_aa: CASSPIQGEAFF

j_call: TRBJ2-3
v_call: TRBV18
d_call: TRBD2
clone_size: NA
cdr3_length: 17
cdr3_nt: TGTGCCAGCTCACTGTTCCGTGGCGGGAGGGCCACAGATACGCAGTATTTT
cdr3_aa: CASSLFRGGRATDTQYF

j_call: TRBJ1-1
v_call: TRBV9
d_call: TRBD1
clone_size: once
cdr3_length: 14
cdr3_nt: TGTGCCAGCAGCGTTCTAACAGGGGCCACTGAAGCTTTCTTT
cdr3_aa: CASSVLTGATEAFF

j_call: TRBJ2-7
v_call: TRBV27
d_call: NA
clone_size: few
cdr3_length: 15
cdr3_nt: TGTGCCAGCAGTTTCGGCTCGGGCCTCTCCTACGAGCAGTACTTC
cdr3_aa: CASSFGSGLSYEQYF

j_call: TRBJ2-1
v_call: TRBV19
d_call: TRBD2
clone_size: NA
cdr3_length: 15
cdr3_nt: TGTGCCAGTATTTCTAGCGGGAGCTCCTACAATGAGCAGTTCTTC
cdr3_aa: CASISSGSSYNEQFF

j_call: TRBJ1-1
v_call: TRBV28
d_call: NA
clone_size: NA
cdr3_length: 12
cdr3_nt: TGTGCCAGCACGGGGGGAAGAGTGTCGGCTTTCTTT
cdr3_aa: CASTGGRVSAFF

j_call: TRBJ2-3
v_call: TRBV7-3
d_call: NA
clone_size: NA
cdr3_length: 15
cdr3_nt: TGTGCCAGCAGCTTTGTAGCGAGTAGCACAGATACGCAGTATTTT
cdr3_aa: CASSFVASSTDTQYF

j_call: TRBJ2-7
v_call: TRBV2
d_call: TRBD2
clone_size: NA
cdr3_length: 14
cdr3_nt: TGTGCCAGCAGTGGGGCTAGCGGGATAAGCGAGCAGTACTTC
cdr3_aa: CASSGASGISEQYF

j_call: TRBJ2-3
v_call: TRBV5-4
d_call: NA
clone_size: NA
cdr3_length: 15
cdr3_nt: TGTGCCAGCAGCTGGGGAAACGGTGGCACAGATACGCAGTATTTT
cdr3_aa: CASSWGNGGTDTQYF

j_call: TRBJ1-1
v_call: TRBV11-2
d_call: NA
clone_size: few
cdr3_length: 14
cdr3_nt: TGTGCCAGCAGCCCCCGCCAAGAGAGGACTGAAGCTTTCTTT
cdr3_aa: CASSPRQERTEAFF

j_call: TRBJ1-5
v_call: TRBV4-1
d_call: NA
clone_size: once
cdr3_length: 15
cdr3_nt: TGCGCCAGCAGCCCCACGGACATTAGCAATCAGCCCCAGCATTTT
cdr3_aa: CASSPTDISNQPQHF

j_call: TRBJ1-5
v_call: TRBV19
d_call: NA
clone_size: many
cdr3_length: 15
cdr3_nt: TGTGCCAGTAGTATCGGCAGGGCTGGGGGTCAGCCCCAGCATTTT
cdr3_aa: CASSIGRAGGQPQHF

j_call: TRBJ2-7
v_call: TRBV25-1
d_call: TRBD1
clone_size: NA
cdr3_length: 15
cdr3_nt: TGTGCCACTAATCCCGGACAGGGGCAAACCTACGAGCAGTACTTC
cdr3_aa: CATNPGQGQTYEQYF

j_call: TRBJ2-3
v_call: TRBV25-1
d_call: TRBD1
clone_size: few
cdr3_length: 15
cdr3_nt: TGTGCCAGCAGTGCCAGACAGGGGGCAACAGATACGCAGTATTTT
cdr3_aa: CASSARQGATDTQYF

j_call: TRBJ2-3
v_call: TRBV9
d_call: NA
clone_size: once
cdr3_length: 13
cdr3_nt: TGTGCCAGCAGCGTTGGACCGACAGATACGCAGTATTTT
cdr3_aa: CASSVGPTDTQYF

j_call: TRBJ2-7
v_call: TRBV10-2
d_call: NA
clone_size: NA
cdr3_length: 14
cdr3_nt: TGCGCCAGCACCCCCCAGCCCGACTCCTACGAGCAGTACTTC
cdr3_aa: CASTPQPDSYEQYF

j_call: TRBJ2-5
v_call: TRBV18
d_call: TRBD2
clone_size: NA
cdr3_length: 14
cdr3_nt: TGTGCCAGCACCGAACTAGCGGACTTAGAGACCCAGTACTTC
cdr3_aa: CASTELADLETQYF